The 5 T cell receptor beta chains given below trace back to one sample, sequenced in a study of T-cell reconstitution after alpha-beta-depleted transplantation in children. Unique molecular identifiers featured in how the TCRbeta library was prepared. Via MiXCR, TCRdb re-called the PCR reads, giving one row per CDR3 protein. The sample includes about 440,000 distinct CDR3 sequences, around 46% of them seen just once. This specimen consisted of PBMCs, obtained before TCRalphabeta/CD19-depleted stem cell transplant. The origin of the receptors is a girl under 10 years old with aplastic anemia, due to receive a stem cell transplant.

The chain joins TRBV20-1 to TRBJ2-1; TRBD2 might be the D (6 bases). CDR3 length: 15 residues. V was clipped by 5 bases and J by 1 base, with 15 bases between them. The germline gives CDR1 DFQATT, CDR2 SNEGSKA (reference sequence). In nucleotides, the CDR3 is TGCAGTGCTGACTCGTCTAGCGAATCCTACAATGAGCAGTTCTTC. Translation gives CSADSSSESYNEQFF.

The rearrangement joins TRBV5-1 to TRBJ2-2; D is unresolved. CDR3 length: 15 residues. The germline V gene encodes CDR1 SGHRS and CDR2 YFSETQ. Trimming shortened V by 5 bases and J by 1 base, and 12 bases separated the two germline ends. The CDR3 loop reads CASSTQVRNTGELFF. The CDR3 nucleotides are TGCGCCAGCAGTACCCAGGTGCGGAACACCGGGGAGCTGTTTTTT.

The CDR3 spells CASSLAGAGELGEQFF. The CDR3 DNA is TGTGCCAGCAGCTTAGCCGGAGCGGGAGAGCTAGGGGAGCAGTTCTTC. V and J are TRBV7-8 and TRBJ2-1; 8 positions agree with TRBD2. Germline V lookup: CDR1 SGHVS, CDR2 FQNEAQ. The length of the CDR3 is 16 residues. V dropped 0 bases and J dropped 10; count of bases not matched to a gene: 11.

On this clonotype: A much larger clonotype is one base distant, so this may be a read error. This CDR3 is CSASLSGRARETQSF. As DNA, the CDR3 is TGCAGTGCTAGCCTTAGCGGGAGGGCCCGGGAGACCCAGTCCTTC. The chain combines TRBV20-1 with TRBJ2-5; 11 positions agree with TRBD2. This CDR3 comprises 15 residues. The germline V gene has CDR1 DFQATT and CDR2 SNEGSKA (reference sequence).

This clonotype was observed at least ten times. The rearrangement uses TRBV5-5 and TRBJ2-1, with 9 nucleotides matching TRBD1. CDR1 SGHKS and CDR2 YYEKEE come from the germline V gene (reference sequence). The CDR3 runs 15 residues. J gave up 7 bases and V 3 bases, and 8 bases lay outside the gene matches. The CDR3 DNA reads TGTGCCAGCAGCTCACCGGGACAGGGAACGAATGAGCAGTTCTTC. It is translated as CASSSPGQGTNEQFF.